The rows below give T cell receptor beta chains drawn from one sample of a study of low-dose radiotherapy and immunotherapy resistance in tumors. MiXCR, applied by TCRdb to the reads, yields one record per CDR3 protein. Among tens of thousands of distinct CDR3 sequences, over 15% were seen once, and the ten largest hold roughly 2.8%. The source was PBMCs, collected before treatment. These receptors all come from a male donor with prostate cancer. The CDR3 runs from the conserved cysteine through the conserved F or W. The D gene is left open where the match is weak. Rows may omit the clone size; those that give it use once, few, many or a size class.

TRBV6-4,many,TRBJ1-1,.,TGTGCCAGCAGGGCGACAGAGAACACTGAAGCTTTCTTT,CASRATENTEAFF
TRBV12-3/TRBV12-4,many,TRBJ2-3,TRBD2,TGTGCCAGCAGTTTAAGACTAGCGGGGGATATTACGCAGTATTTT,CASSLRLAGDITQYF
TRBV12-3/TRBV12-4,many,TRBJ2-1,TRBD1,TGTGCCAGCAGTTTAGGGACAGGGGGATCCTACAATGAGCAGTTCTTC,CASSLGTGGSYNEQFF
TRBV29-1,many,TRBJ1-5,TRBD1,TGCAGCGTTGGACAGGGCCGCAATCAGCCCCAGCATTTT,CSVGQGRNQPQHF
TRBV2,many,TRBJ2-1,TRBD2,TGTGCCATCCACAGGGTTACTAGCGGGGGGAAATTTAGGGATGAGCAGTTCTTC,CAIHRVTSGGKFRDEQFF
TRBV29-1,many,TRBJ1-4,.,TGCAGCGTCGGGGGCAAGGGGGATGAAAAACTGTTTTTT,CSVGGKGDEKLFF
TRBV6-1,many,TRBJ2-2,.,TGTGCCAGCGCCGGGCAGAACACCGGGGAGCTGTTTTTT,CASAGQNTGELFF
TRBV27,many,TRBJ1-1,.,TGTGCCAGCAGTTTAAGCCAGGGTCCCGTCACTGAAGCTTTCTTT,CASSLSQGPVTEAFF
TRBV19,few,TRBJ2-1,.,TGTGCCAGTAGTATTGGCGTAAATCAGTTCTTC,CASSIGVNQFF
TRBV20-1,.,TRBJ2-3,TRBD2,TGCAGTGCTAGACGGGGGGAAGTCACAGATACGCAGTATTTT,CSARRGEVTDTQYF
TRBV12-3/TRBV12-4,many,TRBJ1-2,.,TGTGCCAGCAGTTTATCAGGGGCCCTTAGCGGCTACACCTTC,CASSLSGALSGYTF
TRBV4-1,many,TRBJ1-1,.,TGCGCCAGCAGCCAGGAACAGGGGAACACTGAAGCTTTCTTT,CASSQEQGNTEAFF
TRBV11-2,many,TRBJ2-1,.,TGTGCCAGCAGCTTAACAGGTTGGGCAACGTCCTACAATGAGCAGTTCTTC,CASSLTGWATSYNEQFF
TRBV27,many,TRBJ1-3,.,TGTGCCAGCATGGGGAAATTGGGTGGAAACACCATATATTTT,CASMGKLGGNTIYF
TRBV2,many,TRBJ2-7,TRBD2,TGTGCCAGCAAAAGCGGGGACTCCTACGAGCAGTACTTC,CASKSGDSYEQYF
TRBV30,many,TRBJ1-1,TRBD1,TGTGCCTGGAGTAAGGACAGGGGGAACACTGAAGCTTTCTTT,CAWSKDRGNTEAFF
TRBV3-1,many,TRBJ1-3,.,TGTGCCAGCAGTCAAGAGTTAGGGTACTCTGGAAACACCATATATTTT,CASSQELGYSGNTIYF
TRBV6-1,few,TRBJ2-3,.,TGTGCCAGCAGAAGAGATACAGATACGCAGTATTTT,CASRRDTDTQYF
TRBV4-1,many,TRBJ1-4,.,TGCGCCAGCAGCCATTGGGGGATGGGAAAACTGTTTTTT,CASSHWGMGKLFF
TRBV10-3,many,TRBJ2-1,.,TGTGCCATCAGTGAGTCTGGGCCAGGCGGAACAGGCAATGAGCAGTTCTTC,CAISESGPGGTGNEQFF
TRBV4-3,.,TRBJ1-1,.,TGCGCCAGCAGCCAAGAAACTGGAGAAGCTTTCTTT,CASSQETGEAFF
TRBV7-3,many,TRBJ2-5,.,TGTGCCAGCGGAGCTCAACCGGCCGAGACCCAGTACTTC,CASGAQPAETQYF
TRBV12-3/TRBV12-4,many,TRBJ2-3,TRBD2,TGTGCCAGCAGCACTCTAGCGGGGGCCGGAAGAGATACGCAGTATTTT,CASSTLAGAGRDTQYF
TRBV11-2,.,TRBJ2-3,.,TGTGCCAGCAGCTTAGGCTCCCCTCTGGTTGATACGCAGTATTTT,CASSLGSPLVDTQYF
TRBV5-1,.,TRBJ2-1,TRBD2,TGCGCCAGCAGCTTGGTAGCAGCGGGAGTAGGTAATGAGCAGTTCTTC,CASSLVAAGVGNEQFF
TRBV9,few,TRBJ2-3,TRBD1,TGTGCCAGCACCCTCGGACAGGGCACAGATACGCAGTATTTT,CASTLGQGTDTQYF
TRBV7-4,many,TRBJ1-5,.,TGTGCCAGCGTCAGGGACAGCAATCAGCCCCAGCATTTT,CASVRDSNQPQHF
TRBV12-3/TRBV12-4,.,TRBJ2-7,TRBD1,TGTGCCAGCAGTTCCTGGGGACAGGGCAGGTTGCAGTACTTC,CASSSWGQGRLQYF
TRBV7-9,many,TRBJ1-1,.,TGTGCCAGCAGCTTACGGTGGGGGGGTGAAGCTTTCTTT,CASSLRWGGEAFF
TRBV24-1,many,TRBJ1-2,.,TGTGCCACCAGTGATTTGAGGGCTCGCCATGGCTACACCTTC,CATSDLRARHGYTF
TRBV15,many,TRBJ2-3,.,TGTGCCACCAGCAGAGACAGGGACACAGATACGCAGTATTTT,CATSRDRDTDTQYF
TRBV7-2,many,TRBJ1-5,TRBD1,TGTGCCAGCAGCCCAGGACAGGGGGTGCAGCCCCAGCATTTT,CASSPGQGVQPQHF